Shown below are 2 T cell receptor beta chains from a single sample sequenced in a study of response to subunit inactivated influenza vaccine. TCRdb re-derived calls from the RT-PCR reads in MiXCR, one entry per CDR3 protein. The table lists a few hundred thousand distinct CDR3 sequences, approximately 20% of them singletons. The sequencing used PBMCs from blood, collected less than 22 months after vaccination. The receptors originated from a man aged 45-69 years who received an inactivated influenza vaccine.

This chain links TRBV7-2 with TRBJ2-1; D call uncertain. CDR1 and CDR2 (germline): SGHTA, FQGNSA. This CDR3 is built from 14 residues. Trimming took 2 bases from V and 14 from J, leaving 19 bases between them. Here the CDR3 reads CASSLMVSMALEFF. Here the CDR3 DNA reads TGTGCCAGCAGCTTAATGGTCTCTATGGCCCTGGAGTTCTTC.

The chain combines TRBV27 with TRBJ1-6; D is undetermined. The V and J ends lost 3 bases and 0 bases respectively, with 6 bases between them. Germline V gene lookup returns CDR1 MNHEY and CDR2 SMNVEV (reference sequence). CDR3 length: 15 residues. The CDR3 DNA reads TGTGCCAGCAGTTTCACGAGCTCCTATAATTCACCCCTCCACTTT. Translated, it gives CASSFTSSYNSPLHF.